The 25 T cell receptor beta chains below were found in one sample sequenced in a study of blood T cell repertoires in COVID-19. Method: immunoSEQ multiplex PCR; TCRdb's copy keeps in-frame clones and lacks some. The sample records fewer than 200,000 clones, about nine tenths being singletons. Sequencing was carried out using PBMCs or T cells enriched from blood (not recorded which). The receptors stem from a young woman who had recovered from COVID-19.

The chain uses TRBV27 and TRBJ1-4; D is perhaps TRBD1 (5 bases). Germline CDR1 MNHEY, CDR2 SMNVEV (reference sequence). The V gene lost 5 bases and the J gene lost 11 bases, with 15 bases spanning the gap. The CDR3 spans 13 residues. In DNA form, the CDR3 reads TGTGCCAGCAGTGCCAATCTGGGGGGGAAACTGTTTTTT. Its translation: CASSANLGGKLFF.

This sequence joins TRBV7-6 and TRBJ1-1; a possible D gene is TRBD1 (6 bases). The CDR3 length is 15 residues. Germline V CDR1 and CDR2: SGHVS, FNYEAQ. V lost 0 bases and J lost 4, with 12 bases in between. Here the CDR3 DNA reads TGTGCCAGCAGCTTAGCGCTACAAGGGGGCACTGAAGCTTTCTTT. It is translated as CASSLALQGGTEAFF.

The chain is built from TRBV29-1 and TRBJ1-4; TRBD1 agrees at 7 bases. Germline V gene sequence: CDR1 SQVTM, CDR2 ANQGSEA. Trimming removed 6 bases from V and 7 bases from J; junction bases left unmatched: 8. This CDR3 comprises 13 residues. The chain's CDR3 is CSVIDRVGEKLFF. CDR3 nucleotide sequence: TGCAGCGTAATAGACAGGGTCGGTGAAAAACTGTTTTTT.

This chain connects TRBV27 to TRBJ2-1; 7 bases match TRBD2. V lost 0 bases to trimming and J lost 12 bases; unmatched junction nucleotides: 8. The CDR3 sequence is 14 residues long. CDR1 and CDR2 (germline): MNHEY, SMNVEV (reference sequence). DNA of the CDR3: TGTGCCAGCAGTTTATCGCCCATTCGGGAGGTGCAGTTCTTC. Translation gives CASSLSPIREVQFF.

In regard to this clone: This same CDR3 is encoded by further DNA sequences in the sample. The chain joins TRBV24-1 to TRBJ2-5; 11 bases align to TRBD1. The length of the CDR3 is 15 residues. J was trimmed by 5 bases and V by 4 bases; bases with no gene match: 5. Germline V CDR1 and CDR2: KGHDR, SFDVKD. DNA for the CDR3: TGTGCCACCAGTGACCGGACAGGGGGCAGGGAGACCCAGTACTTC. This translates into CATSDRTGGRETQYF.

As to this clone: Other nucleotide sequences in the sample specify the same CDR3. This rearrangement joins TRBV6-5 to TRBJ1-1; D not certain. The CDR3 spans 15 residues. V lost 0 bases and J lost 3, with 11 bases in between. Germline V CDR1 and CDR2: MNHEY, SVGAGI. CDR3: CASSYSISGYTEAFF. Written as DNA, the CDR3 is TGTGCCAGCAGTTACTCGATATCAGGATACACTGAAGCTTTCTTT.

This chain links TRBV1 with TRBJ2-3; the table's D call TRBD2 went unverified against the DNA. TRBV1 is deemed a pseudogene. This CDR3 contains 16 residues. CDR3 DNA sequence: TGCACCAGCAGCCAAGGATCAGCGGGAAGGACAGATACGCAGTATTTT. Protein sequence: CTSSQGSAGRTDTQYF.

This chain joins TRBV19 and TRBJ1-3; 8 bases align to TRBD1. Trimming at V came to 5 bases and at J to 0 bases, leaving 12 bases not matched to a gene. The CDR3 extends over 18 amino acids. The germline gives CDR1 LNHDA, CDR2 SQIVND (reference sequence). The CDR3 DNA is TGTGCCAGTAGTGCTCCGGGACAGGCTCACTTCTCTGGAAACACCATATATTTT. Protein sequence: CASSAPGQAHFSGNTIYF.

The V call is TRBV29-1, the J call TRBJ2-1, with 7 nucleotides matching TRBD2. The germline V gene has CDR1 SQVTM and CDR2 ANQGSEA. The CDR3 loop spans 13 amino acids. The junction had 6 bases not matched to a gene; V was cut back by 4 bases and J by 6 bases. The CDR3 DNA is TGCAGCGTTGTGGGTGGGAGGGGCAATGAGCAGTTCTTC. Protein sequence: CSVVGGRGNEQFF.

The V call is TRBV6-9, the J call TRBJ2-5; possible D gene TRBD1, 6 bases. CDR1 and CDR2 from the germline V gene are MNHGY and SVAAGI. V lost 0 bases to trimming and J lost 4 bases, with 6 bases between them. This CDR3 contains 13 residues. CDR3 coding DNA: TGTGCCAGCAGTTATTCAGGGGGAGAGACCCAGTACTTC. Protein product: CASSYSGGETQYF.

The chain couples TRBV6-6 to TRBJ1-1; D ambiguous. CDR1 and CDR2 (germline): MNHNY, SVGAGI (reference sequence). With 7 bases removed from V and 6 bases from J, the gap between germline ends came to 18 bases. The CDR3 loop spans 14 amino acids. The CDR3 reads CASNVQPRRAEAFF. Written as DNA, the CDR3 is TGTGCCAGCAATGTACAGCCCCGGCGCGCTGAAGCTTTCTTT.

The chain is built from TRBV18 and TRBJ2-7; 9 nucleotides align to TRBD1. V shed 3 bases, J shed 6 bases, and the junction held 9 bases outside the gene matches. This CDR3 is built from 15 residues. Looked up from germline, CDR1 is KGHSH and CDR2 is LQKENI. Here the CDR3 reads CASSPPGTGSIEQYF. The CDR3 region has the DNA TGTGCCAGCTCACCCCCCGGGACAGGGTCTATCGAGCAGTACTTC.

The CDR3 region is CASSIGGTGTGIYEQYF. Here the CDR3 DNA reads TGTGCCAGTAGTATAGGAGGTACAGGGACCGGGATCTACGAGCAGTACTTC. The rearrangement uses TRBV19 and TRBJ2-7; D possibly corresponds to TRBD1 (6 bases). The CDR3 is made up of 17 amino acids. Trimming took 1 base from V and 3 from J, leaving 19 bases between them. Germline CDR1 LNHDA, CDR2 SQIVND (reference sequence).

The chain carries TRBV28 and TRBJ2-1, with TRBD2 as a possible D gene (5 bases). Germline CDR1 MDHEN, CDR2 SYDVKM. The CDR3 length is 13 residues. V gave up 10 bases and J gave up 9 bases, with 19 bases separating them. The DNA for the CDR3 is TGTGCCACCTCGGGCGGGCCGGTTGGTGAGCAGTTCTTC. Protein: CATSGGPVGEQFF. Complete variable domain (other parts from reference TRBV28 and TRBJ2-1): DVKVTQSSRYLVKRTGEKVFLECVQDMDHENMFWYRQDPGLGLRLIYFSYDVKMKEKGDIPEGYSVSREKKERFSLILESASTNQTSMYLCATSGGPVGEQFFGPGTRLTVL.

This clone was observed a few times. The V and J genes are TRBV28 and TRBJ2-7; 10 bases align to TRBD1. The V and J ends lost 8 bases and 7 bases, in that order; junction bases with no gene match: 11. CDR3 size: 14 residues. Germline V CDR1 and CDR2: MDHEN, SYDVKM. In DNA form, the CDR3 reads TGTGCCAGCGCAAGACAGGGGGCTGGTGGTGAGCAGTACTTC. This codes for CASARQGAGGEQYF.

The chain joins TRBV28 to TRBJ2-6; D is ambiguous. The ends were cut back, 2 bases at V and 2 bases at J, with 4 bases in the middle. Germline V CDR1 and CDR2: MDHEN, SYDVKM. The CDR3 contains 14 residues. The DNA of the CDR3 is TGTGCCAGCAGTTTAATCGCTGGGGCCAACGTCCTGACTTTC. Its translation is CASSLIAGANVLTF.

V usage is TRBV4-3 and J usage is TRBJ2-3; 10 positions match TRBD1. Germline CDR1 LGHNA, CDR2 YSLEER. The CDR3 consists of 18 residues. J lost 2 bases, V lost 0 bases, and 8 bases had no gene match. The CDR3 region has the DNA TGCGCCAGCAGCCAAGACCGAGCCGGGACAGGGGTCACAGATACGCAGTATTTT. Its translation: CASSQDRAGTGVTDTQYF.

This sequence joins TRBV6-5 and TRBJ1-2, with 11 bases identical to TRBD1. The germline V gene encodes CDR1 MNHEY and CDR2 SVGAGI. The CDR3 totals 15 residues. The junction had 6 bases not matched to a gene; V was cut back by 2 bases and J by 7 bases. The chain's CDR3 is CASSYDRDRGSGYTF. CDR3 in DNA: TGTGCCAGCAGTTACGACCGGGACAGGGGGTCTGGCTACACCTTC.

The CDR3 DNA follows: TGTGCCAGCTCAAGCTCGGGACTAGCGGGGATTAACGAGCAGTACTTC. Protein: CASSSSGLAGINEQYF. V and J are TRBV18 and TRBJ2-7; TRBD2 matches at 13 bases. CDR3 length: 16 residues. J lost 5 bases, V lost 5 bases, and 9 bases had no gene match. The germline V gene has CDR1 KGHSH and CDR2 LQKENI.

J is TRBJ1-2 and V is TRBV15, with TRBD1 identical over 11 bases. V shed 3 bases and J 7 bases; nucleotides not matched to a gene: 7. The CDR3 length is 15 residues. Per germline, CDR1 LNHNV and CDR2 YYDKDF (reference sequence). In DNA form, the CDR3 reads TGTGCCACCAGCAGGGAAGGACAGGGGGCGGTTGGCTACACCTTC. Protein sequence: CATSREGQGAVGYTF.

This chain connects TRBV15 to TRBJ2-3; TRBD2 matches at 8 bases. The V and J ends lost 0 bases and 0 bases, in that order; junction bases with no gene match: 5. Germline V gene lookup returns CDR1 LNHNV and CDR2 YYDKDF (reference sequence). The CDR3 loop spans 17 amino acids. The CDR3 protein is CATSREISGTSTDTQYF. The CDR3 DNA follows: TGTGCCACCAGCAGAGAAATTAGCGGGACCAGCACAGATACGCAGTATTTT.

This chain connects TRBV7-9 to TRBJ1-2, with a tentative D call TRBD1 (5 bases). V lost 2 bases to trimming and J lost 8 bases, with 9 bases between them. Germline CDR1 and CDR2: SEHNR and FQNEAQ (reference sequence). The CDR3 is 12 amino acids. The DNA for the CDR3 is TGTGCCAGCAGCTTACAGGGTGAGGGCTACACCTTC. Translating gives CASSLQGEGYTF.

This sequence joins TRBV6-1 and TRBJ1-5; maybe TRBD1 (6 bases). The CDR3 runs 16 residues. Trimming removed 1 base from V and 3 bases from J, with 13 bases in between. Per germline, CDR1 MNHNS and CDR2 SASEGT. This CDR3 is CASSEGWDIVNQPQHF. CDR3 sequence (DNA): TGTGCCAGCAGTGAAGGGTGGGACATAGTCAATCAGCCCCAGCATTTT.

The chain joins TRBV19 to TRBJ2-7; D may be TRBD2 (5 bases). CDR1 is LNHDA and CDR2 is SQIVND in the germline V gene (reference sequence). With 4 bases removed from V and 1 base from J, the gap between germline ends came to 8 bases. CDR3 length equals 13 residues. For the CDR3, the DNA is TGTGCCAGTAGTAGGACTGAGTCCTACGAGCAGTACTTC. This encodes CASSRTESYEQYF.

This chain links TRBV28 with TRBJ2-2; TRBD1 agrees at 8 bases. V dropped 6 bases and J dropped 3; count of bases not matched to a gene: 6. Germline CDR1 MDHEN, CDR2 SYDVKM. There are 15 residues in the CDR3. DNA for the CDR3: TGTGCCAGCAGATCGGTGGACAGGGACACCGGGGAGCTGTTTTTT. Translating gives CASRSVDRDTGELFF.